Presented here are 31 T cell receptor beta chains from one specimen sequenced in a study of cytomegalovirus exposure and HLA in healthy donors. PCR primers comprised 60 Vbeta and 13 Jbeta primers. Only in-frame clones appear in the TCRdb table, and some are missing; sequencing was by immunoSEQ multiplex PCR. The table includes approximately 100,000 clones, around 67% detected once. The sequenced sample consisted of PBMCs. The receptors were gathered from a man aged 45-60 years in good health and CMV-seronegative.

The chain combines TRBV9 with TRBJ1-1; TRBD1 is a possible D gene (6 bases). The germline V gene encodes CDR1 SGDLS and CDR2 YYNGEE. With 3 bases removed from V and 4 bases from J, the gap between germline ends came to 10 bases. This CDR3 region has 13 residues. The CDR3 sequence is CASSEGGATEAFF. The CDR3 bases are TGTGCCAGCAGCGAGGGGGGGGCCACTGAAGCTTTCTTT.

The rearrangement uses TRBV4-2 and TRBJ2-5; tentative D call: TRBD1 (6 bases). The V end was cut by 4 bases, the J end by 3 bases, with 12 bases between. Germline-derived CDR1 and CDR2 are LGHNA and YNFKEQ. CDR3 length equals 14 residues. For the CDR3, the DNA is TGTGCCAGCAGCCCCGGGACAAAGAAAGAGACCCAGTACTTC. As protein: CASSPGTKKETQYF.

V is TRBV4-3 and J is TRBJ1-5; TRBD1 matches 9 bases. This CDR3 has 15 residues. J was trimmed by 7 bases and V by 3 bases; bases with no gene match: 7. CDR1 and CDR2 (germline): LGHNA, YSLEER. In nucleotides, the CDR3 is TGCGCCAGCAGCCAGGACAGGGGAGTAGGACAGCCCCAGCATTTT. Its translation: CASSQDRGVGQPQHF.

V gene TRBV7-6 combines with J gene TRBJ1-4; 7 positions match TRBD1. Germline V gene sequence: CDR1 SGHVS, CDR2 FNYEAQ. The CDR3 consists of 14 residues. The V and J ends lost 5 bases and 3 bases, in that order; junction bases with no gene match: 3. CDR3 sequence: CASSPDRSNEKLFF. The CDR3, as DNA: TGTGCCAGCAGCCCGGACAGGTCTAATGAAAAACTGTTTTTT. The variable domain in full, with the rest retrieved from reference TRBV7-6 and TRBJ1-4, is GAGVSQSPRYKVTKRGQDVALRCDPISGHVSLYWYRQALGQGPEFLTYFNYEAQQDKSGLPNDRFSAERPEGSISTLTIQRTEQRDSAMYRCASSPDRSNEKLFFGSGTQLSVL.

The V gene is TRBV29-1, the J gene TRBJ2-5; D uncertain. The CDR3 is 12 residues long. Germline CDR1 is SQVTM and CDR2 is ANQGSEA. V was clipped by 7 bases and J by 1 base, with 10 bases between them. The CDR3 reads CSGVRGQETQYF. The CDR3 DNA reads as TGCAGCGGAGTCCGTGGCCAAGAGACCCAGTACTTC.

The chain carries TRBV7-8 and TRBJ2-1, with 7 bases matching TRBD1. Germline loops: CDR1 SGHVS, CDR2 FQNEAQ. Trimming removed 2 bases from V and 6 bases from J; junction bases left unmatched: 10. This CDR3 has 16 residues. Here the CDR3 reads CASSLTLRGTVNEQFF. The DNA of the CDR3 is TGTGCCAGCAGCTTAACCCTAAGAGGGACAGTCAATGAGCAGTTCTTC.

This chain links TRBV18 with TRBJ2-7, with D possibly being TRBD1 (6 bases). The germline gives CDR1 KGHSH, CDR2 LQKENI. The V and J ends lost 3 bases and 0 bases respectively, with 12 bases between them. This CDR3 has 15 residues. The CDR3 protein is CASSPSQGSSYEQYF. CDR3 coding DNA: TGTGCCAGCTCACCTTCGCAGGGGAGCTCCTACGAGCAGTACTTC.

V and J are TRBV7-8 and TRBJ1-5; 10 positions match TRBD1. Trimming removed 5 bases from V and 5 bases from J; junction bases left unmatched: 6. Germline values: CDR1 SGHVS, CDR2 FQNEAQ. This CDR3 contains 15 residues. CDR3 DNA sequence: TGTGCCAGCAGCCCCGACGGGACAGGGGATCAGCCCCAGCATTTT. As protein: CASSPDGTGDQPQHF. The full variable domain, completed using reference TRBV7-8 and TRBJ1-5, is GAGVSQSPRYKVAKRGQDVALRCDPISGHVSLFWYQQALGQGPEFLTYFQNEAQLDKSGLPSDRFFAERPEGSVSTLKIQRTQQEDSAVYLCASSPDGTGDQPQHFGDGTRLSIL.

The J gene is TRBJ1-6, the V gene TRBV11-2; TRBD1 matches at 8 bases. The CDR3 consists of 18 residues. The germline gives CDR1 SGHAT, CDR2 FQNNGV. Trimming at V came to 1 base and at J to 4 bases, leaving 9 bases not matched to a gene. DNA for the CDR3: TGTGCCAGCAGCTTAGCTGGGACAGGTCTTGGTTATAATTCACCCCTCCACTTT. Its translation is CASSLAGTGLGYNSPLHF. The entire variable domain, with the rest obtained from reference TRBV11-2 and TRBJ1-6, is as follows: EAGVAQSPRYKIIEKRQSVAFWCNPISGHATLYWYQQILGQGPKLLIQFQNNGVVDDSQLPKDRFSAERLKGVDSTLKIQPAKLEDSAVYLCASSLAGTGLGYNSPLHFGNGTRLTVT.

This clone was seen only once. For the CDR3, the DNA is TGTGCCAGCAGTCCCCGGGGGGCGCGCACCGGGGAGCTGTTTTTT. It specifies CASSPRGARTGELFF. The chain joins TRBV6-5 to TRBJ2-2; tentatively, D is TRBD2 (7 bases). V lost 5 bases and J 4 bases, leaving 14 bases between the germline ends. Germline loops: CDR1 MNHEY, CDR2 SVGAGI. This CDR3 is built from 15 residues.

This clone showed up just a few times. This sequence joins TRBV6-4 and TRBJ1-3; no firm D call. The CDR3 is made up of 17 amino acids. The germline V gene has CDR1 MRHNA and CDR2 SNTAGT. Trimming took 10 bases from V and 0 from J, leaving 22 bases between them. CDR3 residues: CAKQPYDDLHSGNTIYF. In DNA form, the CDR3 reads TGTGCCAAACAGCCCTACGACGACCTCCACTCTGGAAACACCATATATTTT.

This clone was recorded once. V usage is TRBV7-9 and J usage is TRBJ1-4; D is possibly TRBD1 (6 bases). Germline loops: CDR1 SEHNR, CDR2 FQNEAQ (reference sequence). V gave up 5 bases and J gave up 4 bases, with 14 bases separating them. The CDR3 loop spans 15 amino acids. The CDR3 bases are TGTGCCAGCAGCCCAGGGGCGGGAGATAATGAAAAACTGTTTTTT. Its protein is CASSPGAGDNEKLFF.

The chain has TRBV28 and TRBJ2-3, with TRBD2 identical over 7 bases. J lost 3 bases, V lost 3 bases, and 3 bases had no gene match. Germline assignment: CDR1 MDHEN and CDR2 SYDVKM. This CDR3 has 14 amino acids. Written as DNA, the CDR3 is TGTGCCAGCAGTTTCGGGGGGAGGACAGATACGCAGTATTTT. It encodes CASSFGGRTDTQYF.

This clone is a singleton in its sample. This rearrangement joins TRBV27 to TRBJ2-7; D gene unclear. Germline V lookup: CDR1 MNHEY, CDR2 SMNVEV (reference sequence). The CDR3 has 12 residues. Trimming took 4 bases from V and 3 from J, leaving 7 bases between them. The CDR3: CASSSSDYEQYF. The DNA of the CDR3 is TGTGCCAGCAGTTCGAGCGACTACGAGCAGTACTTC.

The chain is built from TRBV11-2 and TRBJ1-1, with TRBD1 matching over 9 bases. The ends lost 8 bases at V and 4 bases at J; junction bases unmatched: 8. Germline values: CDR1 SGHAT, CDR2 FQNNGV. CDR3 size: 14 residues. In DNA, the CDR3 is TGTGCCAGCCACAGGGGGCGGCGAAGCACTGAAGCTTTCTTT. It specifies CASHRGRRSTEAFF.

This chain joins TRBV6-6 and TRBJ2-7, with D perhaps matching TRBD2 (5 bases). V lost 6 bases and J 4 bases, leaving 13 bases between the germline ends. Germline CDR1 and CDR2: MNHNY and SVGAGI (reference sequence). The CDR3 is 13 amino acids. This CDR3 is CASSPREGYEQYF. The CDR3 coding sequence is TGTGCCAGCAGCCCCCGCGAGGGATACGAGCAGTACTTC.

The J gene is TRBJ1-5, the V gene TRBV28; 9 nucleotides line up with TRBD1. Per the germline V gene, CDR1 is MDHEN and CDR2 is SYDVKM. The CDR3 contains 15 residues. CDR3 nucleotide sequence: TGTGTCGCCGGACAGGGGATAGTTGGCAATCAGCCCCAGCATTTT. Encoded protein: CVAGQGIVGNQPQHF.

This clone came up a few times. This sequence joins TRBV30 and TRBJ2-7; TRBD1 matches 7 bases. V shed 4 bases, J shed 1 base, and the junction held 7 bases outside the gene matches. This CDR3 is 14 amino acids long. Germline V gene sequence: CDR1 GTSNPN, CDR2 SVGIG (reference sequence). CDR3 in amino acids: CAWTRGTVSYEQYF. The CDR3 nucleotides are TGTGCCTGGACTAGGGGGACAGTGTCCTACGAGCAGTACTTC.

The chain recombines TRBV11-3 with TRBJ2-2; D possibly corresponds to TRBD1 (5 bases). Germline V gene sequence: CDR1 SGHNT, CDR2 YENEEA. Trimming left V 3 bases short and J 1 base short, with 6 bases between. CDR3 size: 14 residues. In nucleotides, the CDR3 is TGTGCCAGCAGCTTCCAGGGGAACACCGGGGAGCTGTTTTTT. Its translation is CASSFQGNTGELFF.

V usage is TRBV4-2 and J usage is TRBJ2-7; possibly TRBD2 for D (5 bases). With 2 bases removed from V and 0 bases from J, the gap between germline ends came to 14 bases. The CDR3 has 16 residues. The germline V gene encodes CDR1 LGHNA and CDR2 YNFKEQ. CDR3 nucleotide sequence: TGTGCCAGCAGCCAATACACCAGCGGCAGCTCCTACGAGCAGTACTTC. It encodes CASSQYTSGSSYEQYF.

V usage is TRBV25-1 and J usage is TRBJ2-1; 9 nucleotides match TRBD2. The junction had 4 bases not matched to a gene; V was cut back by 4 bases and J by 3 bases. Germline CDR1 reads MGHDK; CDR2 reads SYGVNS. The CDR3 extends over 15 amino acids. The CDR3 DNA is TGTGCCAGCAGTGGACTAGCGGCCCTCTACAATGAGCAGTTCTTC. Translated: CASSGLAALYNEQFF.

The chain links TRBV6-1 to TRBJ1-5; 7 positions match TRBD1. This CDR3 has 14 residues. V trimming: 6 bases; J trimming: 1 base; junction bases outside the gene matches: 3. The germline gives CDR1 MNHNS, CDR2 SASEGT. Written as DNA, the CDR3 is TGTGCCAGCAGACAGGGGTGGAGCAATCAGCCCCAGCATTTT. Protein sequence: CASRQGWSNQPQHF.

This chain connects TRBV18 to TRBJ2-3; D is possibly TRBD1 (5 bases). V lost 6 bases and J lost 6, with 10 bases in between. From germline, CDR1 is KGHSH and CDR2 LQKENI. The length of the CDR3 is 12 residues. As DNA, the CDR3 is TGTGCCAGCTCCCCCAGGGCGGATACGCAGTATTTT. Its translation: CASSPRADTQYF.

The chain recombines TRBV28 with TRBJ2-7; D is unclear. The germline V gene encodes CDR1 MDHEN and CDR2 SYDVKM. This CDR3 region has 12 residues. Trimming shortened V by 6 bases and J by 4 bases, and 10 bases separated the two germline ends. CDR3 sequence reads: CASRDTEYEQYF. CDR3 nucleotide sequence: TGTGCCAGCAGGGATACAGAGTACGAGCAGTACTTC.

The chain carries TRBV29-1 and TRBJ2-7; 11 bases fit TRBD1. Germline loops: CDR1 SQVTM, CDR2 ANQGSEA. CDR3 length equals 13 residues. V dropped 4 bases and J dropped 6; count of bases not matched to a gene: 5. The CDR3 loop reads CSVVRTGGGEQYF. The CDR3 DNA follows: TGCAGCGTTGTTCGGACAGGGGGCGGCGAGCAGTACTTC.

CDR3 in amino acids: CASSLMGRGSSTGELFF. DNA for the CDR3: TGTGCCAGCAGCCTCATGGGGCGGGGTTCAAGCACCGGGGAGCTGTTTTTT. J is TRBJ2-2 and V is TRBV7-6; TRBD2 is a possible D gene (6 bases). Trimming took off 5 bases at V and 4 bases at J, with 20 bases between the two ends. Germline CDR1 SGHVS, CDR2 FNYEAQ. This CDR3 has 17 amino acids.

The CDR3 is CASSGSEFVLGTGELFF. For the CDR3, the DNA is TGCGCCAGCAGCGGAAGCGAGTTTGTCCTAGGCACCGGGGAGCTGTTTTTT. This rearrangement joins TRBV5-1 to TRBJ2-2; no clear D. This CDR3 region has 17 residues. Germline V lookup: CDR1 SGHRS, CDR2 YFSETQ. Trimming shortened V by 4 bases and J by 4 bases, and 20 bases separated the two germline ends.

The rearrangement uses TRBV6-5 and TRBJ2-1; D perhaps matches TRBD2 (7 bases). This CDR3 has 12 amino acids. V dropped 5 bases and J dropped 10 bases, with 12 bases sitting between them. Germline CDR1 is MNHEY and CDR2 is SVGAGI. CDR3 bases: TGTGCCAGCAGTAGGGGGGGTTCGGAGCAGTTCTTC. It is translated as CASSRGGSEQFF.

The CDR3 DNA reads as TGCAGTGTTCAGGGGGATGGGAGATACACCTTC. This codes for CSVQGDGRYTF. The V and J genes are TRBV20-1 and TRBJ1-2; 7 nucleotides agree with TRBD1. J gave up 11 bases and V 7 bases, and 10 bases lay outside the gene matches. This CDR3 is built from 11 residues. The germline V gene encodes CDR1 DFQATT and CDR2 SNEGSKA (reference sequence).

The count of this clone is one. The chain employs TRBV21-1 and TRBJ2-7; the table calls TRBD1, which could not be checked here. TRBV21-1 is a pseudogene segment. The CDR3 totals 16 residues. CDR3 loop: CASSKDLDRGSYEQYF. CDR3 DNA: TGTGCCAGCAGCAAAGATCTGGACAGGGGGTCCTACGAGCAGTACTTC.

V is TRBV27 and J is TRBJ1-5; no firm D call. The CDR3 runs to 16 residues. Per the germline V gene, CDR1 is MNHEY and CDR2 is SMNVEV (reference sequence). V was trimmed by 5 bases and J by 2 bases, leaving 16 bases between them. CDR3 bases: TGTGCCAGCAGTGGAGGTTGGGAAAGGGGCAATCAGCCCCAGCATTTT. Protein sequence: CASSGGWERGNQPQHF.